A selection of T cell receptor beta chains follows, all from one sample in a study of blood T cell repertoires in COVID-19. Using immunoSEQ multiplex PCR, the repertoire was profiled, and TCRdb retains in-frame clones only, with some absent. The sample contains approximately 270,000 clones, approximately 83% of which appear only once. The source material was peripheral blood. These receptors came from a person aged 70 to 80 with COVID-19, enrolled during active disease. Each CDR3 is given with its conserved first and last residue. Fields, in order: D gene, V gene, J gene, clone size, CDR3 protein, CDR3 DNA. The D gene is left open where the match is weak. Clone size is not always given. Where it is, it says once, few, many or a class for expanded clones.

>.|TRBV18|TRBJ2-2|.
CASSRGQDHATGELFF
TGTGCCAGCTCACGAGGGCAGGATCACGCCACCGGGGAGCTGTTTTTT
>.|TRBV5-6|TRBJ2-3|.
CATSTGMVSADTQYF
TGTGCCACCTCGACGGGAATGGTTAGTGCAGATACGCAGTATTTT
>TRBD2|TRBV6-5|TRBJ2-7|once
CASSAVAGTYEQYF
TGTGCCAGCAGCGCGGTAGCGGGAACCTACGAGCAGTACTTC
>.|TRBV12-3/TRBV12-4|TRBJ2-7|.
CASRTDTYEQYF
TGTGCCAGCAGAACTGACACCTACGAGCAGTACTTC
>TRBD1|TRBV27|TRBJ1-5|.
CASNPDRNSNQPQHF
TGTGCCAGCAACCCGGACAGGAATAGCAATCAGCCCCAGCATTTT
>TRBD2|TRBV2|TRBJ2-3|.
CASSETSGGVTDTQYF
TGTGCCAGCAGTGAGACTAGCGGGGGGGTCACAGATACGCAGTATTTT
>TRBD2|TRBV14|TRBJ2-7|.
CASSQMGLGSFEQYF
TGTGCCAGCAGCCAAATGGGACTAGGTTCCTTCGAGCAGTACTTC
>.|TRBV18|TRBJ1-3|.
CASSPMAAFSGNTIYF
TGTGCCAGCTCACCAATGGCGGCTTTCTCTGGAAACACCATATATTTT
>TRBD2|TRBV7-2|TRBJ2-3|.
CASRVAGRDTQYF
TGTGCCAGCAGGGTAGCGGGACGGGATACGCAGTATTTT
>.|TRBV7-9|TRBJ2-3|.
CASSLYQGLGTDTQYF
TGTGCCAGCAGCTTATATCAGGGGTTGGGCACAGATACGCAGTATTTT
>TRBD1|TRBV2|TRBJ1-3|.
CASSAEDRAGNTIYF
TGTGCCAGCAGTGCAGAGGACAGGGCTGGAAACACCATATATTTT
>TRBD1|TRBV7-2|TRBJ1-5|.
CASSLSFDREGNQPQHF
TGTGCCAGCAGCTTATCTTTTGACAGGGAGGGCAATCAGCCCCAGCATTTT
>TRBD1|TRBV29-1|TRBJ1-1|.
CSGGQGGTEAFF
TGCAGCGGGGGACAGGGCGGCACTGAAGCTTTCTTT
>.|TRBV6-5|TRBJ1-6|.
CASCLDYNSPLHF
TGTGCCAGTTGCTTAGACTATAATTCACCCCTCCACTTT
>TRBD2|TRBV7-8|TRBJ2-7|few
CASSSWGLAMDEQYF
TGTGCCAGCAGCTCCTGGGGACTAGCAATGGACGAGCAGTACTTC
>TRBD2|TRBV11-3|TRBJ2-1|.
CARAASGSSGFF
TGTGCCAGGGCTGCTAGCGGGAGTTCTGGGTTCTTC
>TRBD1|TRBV9|TRBJ2-7|.
CASSPGQGLTYEQYF
TGTGCCAGCAGCCCGGGACAGGGACTTACCTACGAGCAGTACTTC
>.|TRBV19|TRBJ1-2|.
CASSKPVLGYTF
TGTGCCAGTAGTAAGCCAGTACTAGGCTACACCTTC
>.|TRBV7-2|TRBJ1-2|.
CASSRSLGSNYGYTF
TGTGCCAGCAGCCGGTCCTTGGGCTCTAACTATGGCTACACCTTC
>TRBD1|TRBV5-1|TRBJ1-4|.
CASSLGRGQEKLFF
TGCGCCAGCAGCTTGGGAAGGGGGCAGGAAAAACTGTTTTTT
>TRBD1|TRBV28|TRBJ1-6|.
CATQGAGQGNSPLHF
TGTGCCACCCAAGGAGCTGGACAGGGAAATTCACCCCTCCACTTT
>.|TRBV19|TRBJ1-2|.
CASSTVLGNNYGYTF
TGTGCCAGTAGTACTGTATTGGGCAATAACTATGGCTACACCTTC